Following are 2 T cell receptor beta chains from one sample sequenced in a study of blood T cell repertoires in COVID-19. Only in-frame clones appear in the TCRdb table, and some are missing; sequencing was by immunoSEQ multiplex PCR. The sample has tens of thousands of clones; approximately 80% are singletons. Material for sequencing was peripheral blood. The receptor set was obtained from a human donor in a cohort sampled during active COVID-19.

The chain links TRBV28 to TRBJ2-7; D may be TRBD2 (6 bases). V was pared by 7 bases and J by 3 bases, with 22 bases between. Germline V gene sequence: CDR1 MDHEN, CDR2 SYDVKM. The CDR3 runs to 16 residues. CDR3 residues: CASTPLSGGPYYEQYF. In nucleotides, the CDR3 is TGTGCCAGCACCCCGCTTTCCGGGGGACCCTACTACGAGCAGTACTTC. Complete variable domain (other parts from reference TRBV28 and TRBJ2-7): DVKVTQSSRYLVKRTGEKVFLECVQDMDHENMFWYRQDPGLGLRLIYFSYDVKMKEKGDIPEGYSVSREKKERFSLILESASTNQTSMYLCASTPLSGGPYYEQYFGPGTRLTVT.

The chain joins TRBV11-2 to TRBJ1-1, with TRBD1 matching 9 bases. This CDR3 has 15 amino acids. The V gene's germline CDR1 is SGHAT and CDR2 FQNNGV. With 4 bases clipped from V and 5 bases from J, the junction kept 8 bases outside the gene matches. The CDR3 here is CASSSTGQGNTEAFF. In nucleotides, the CDR3 is TGTGCCAGCAGCTCTACTGGACAGGGGAATACTGAAGCTTTCTTT.